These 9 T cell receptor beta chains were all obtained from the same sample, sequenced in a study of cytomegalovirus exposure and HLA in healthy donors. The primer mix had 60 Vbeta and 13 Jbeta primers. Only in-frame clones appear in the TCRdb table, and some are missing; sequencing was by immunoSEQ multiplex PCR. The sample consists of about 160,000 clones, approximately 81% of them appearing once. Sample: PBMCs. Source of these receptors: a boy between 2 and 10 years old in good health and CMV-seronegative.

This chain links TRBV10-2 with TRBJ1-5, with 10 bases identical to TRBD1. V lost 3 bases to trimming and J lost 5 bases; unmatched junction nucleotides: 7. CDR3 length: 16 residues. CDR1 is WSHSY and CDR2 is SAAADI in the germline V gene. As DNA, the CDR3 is TGCGCCAGCAGTGAACTTGGACAGGGGGAGGATCAGCCCCAGCATTTT. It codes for CASSELGQGEDQPQHF.

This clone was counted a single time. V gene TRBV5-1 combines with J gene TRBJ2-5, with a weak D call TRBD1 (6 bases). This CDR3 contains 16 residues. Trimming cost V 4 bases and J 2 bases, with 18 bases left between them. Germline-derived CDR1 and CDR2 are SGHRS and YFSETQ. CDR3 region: CASSPPQDRPQETQYF. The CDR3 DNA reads TGCGCCAGCAGCCCACCTCAGGACAGACCACAAGAGACCCAGTACTTC.

Here the CDR3 reads CASSFRTVSNTEAFF. The CDR3 coding sequence is TGTGCCAGCAGTTTTAGGACAGTGTCGAACACTGAAGCTTTCTTT. The chain couples TRBV6-5 to TRBJ1-1, with D maybe TRBD1 (6 bases). This CDR3 spans 15 amino acids. Germline V lookup: CDR1 MNHEY, CDR2 SVGAGI. The germline V and J ends were trimmed by 4 bases and 1 base, with 13 bases remaining between them.

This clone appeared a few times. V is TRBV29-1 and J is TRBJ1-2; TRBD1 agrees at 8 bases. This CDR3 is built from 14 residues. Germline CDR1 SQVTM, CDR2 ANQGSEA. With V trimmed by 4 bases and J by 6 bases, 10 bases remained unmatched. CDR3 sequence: CSVGTGKGWDGYTF. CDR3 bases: TGCAGCGTTGGGACAGGGAAGGGGTGGGATGGCTACACCTTC.

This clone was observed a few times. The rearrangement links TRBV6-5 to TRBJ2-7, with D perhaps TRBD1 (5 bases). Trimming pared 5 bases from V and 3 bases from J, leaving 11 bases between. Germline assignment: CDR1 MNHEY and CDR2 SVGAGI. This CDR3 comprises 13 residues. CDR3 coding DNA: TGTGCCAGCAGTGTTGACAGCAACTACGAGCAGTACGTC. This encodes CASSVDSNYEQYV.

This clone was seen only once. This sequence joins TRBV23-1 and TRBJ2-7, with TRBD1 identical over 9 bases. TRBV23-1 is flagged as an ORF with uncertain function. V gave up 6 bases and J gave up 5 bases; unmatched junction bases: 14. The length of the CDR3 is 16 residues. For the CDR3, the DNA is TGCGCCAGCAGCTCATCGGGACAGGGTTTTGTGGACGAGCAGTACTTC. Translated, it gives CASSSSGQGFVDEQYF.

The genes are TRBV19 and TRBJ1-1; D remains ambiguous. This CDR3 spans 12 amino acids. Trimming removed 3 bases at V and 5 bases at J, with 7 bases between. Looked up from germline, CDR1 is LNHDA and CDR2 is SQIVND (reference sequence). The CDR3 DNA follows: TGTGCCAGTAGTATTAGGAGGACTGAAGCTTTCTTT. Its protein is CASSIRRTEAFF.

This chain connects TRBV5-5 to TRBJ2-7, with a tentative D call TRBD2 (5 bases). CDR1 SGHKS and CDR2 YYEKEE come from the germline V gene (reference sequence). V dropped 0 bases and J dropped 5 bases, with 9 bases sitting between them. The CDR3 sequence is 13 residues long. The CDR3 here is CASSLVLADEQYF. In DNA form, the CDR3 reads TGTGCCAGCAGCTTGGTGCTAGCTGACGAGCAGTACTTC.

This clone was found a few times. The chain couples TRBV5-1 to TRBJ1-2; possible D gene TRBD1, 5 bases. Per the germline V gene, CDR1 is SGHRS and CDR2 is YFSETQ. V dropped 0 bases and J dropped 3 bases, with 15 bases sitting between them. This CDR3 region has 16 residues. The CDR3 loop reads CASSLGGGGGHYGYTF. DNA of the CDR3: TGCGCCAGCAGCTTGGGGGGGGGTGGGGGACACTATGGCTACACCTTC.